Following are 10 T cell receptor beta chains from one sample sequenced in a study of blood T cells in healthy people across ages. The use of a sample-barcoded 5' primer and a J-beta primer mix characterized a second PCR of roughly 7 to 11 cycles. TCRdb ran MiXCR on the 5' RACE reads and lists one entry per CDR3 protein. This table holds hundreds of thousands of distinct CDR3 sequences, roughly 26% found once. Material for sequencing was blood. These receptors came from a woman of 80 years or more in good health.

The sample holds many counts of this clonotype. The chain carries TRBV29-1 and TRBJ2-1; 7 bases map to TRBD1. CDR3 length: 13 amino acids. Per germline, CDR1 SQVTM and CDR2 ANQGSEA. The ends lost 3 bases at V and 6 bases at J; junction bases unmatched: 5. The chain's CDR3 is CSVDSPGGNEQFF. The DNA of the CDR3 is TGCAGCGTTGACAGTCCAGGGGGCAATGAGCAGTTCTTC.

This clonotype was seen at least ten times. J is TRBJ2-7 and V is TRBV11-2; D may be TRBD1 (5 bases). The CDR3 is made up of 15 amino acids. Trimming stripped 1 base from V and 2 bases from J, with 12 bases between. Germline lookup yields CDR1 SGHAT and CDR2 FQNNGV. DNA for the CDR3: TGTGCCAGCAGCTTAGTAGCCCAGGGCGCCTACGAGCAGTACTTC. Its protein is CASSLVAQGAYEQYF. The entire variable domain, with the rest obtained from reference TRBV11-2 and TRBJ2-7, is as follows: EAGVAQSPRYKIIEKRQSVAFWCNPISGHATLYWYQQILGQGPKLLIQFQNNGVVDDSQLPKDRFSAERLKGVDSTLKIQPAKLEDSAVYLCASSLVAQGAYEQYFGPGTRLTVT.

This clonotype was found a few times. This rearrangement joins TRBV2 to TRBJ2-5; D might be TRBD1 (5 bases). The V end lost 10 bases, the J end lost 2 bases, and 14 bases lay between the germline ends. Germline assignment: CDR1 SNHLY and CDR2 FYNNEI. The CDR3 contains 13 residues. The CDR3 is CATRYGAQETQYF. The CDR3 DNA reads as TGTGCCACTCGGTATGGGGCACAAGAGACCCAGTACTTC.

The gene calls are TRBV24-1 and TRBJ2-5; maybe TRBD2 (6 bases). Germline lookup yields CDR1 KGHDR and CDR2 SFDVKD. With 4 bases removed from V and 4 bases from J, the gap between germline ends came to 21 bases. The CDR3 covers 17 residues. CDR3 in amino acids: CATSDLLGVNGRETQYF. The CDR3 DNA sequence: TGTGCCACCAGTGACCTTCTGGGGGTTAACGGGAGAGAGACCCAGTACTTC.

The chain has TRBV7-9 and TRBJ2-1; 8 nucleotides agree with TRBD2. Germline assignment: CDR1 SEHNR and CDR2 FQNEAQ (reference sequence). The CDR3 length is 17 residues. The ends lost 5 bases at V and 15 bases at J; junction bases unmatched: 24. The CDR3, as DNA: TGTGCCAGCAGCCTCCGGACTAGCCGGGACCGGGGCAATGGGCGGTTCTTC. Protein product: CASSLRTSRDRGNGRFF.

This clonotype showed up just a few times. Here the CDR3 DNA reads TGTGCCAGCAGTTACGAACGGCTGAACACTGAAGCTTTCTTT. Amino acids: CASSYERLNTEAFF. The J gene is TRBJ1-1, the V gene TRBV6-2 or TRBV6-3; no clear D gene. Germline CDR1 and CDR2: MNHEY and SVGEGT. The CDR3 extends over 14 amino acids. V shed 2 bases and J shed 0 bases, with 7 bases lying between them.

A note on this clonotype: This clone may be a read error of a much larger clone one base away. This chain uses TRBV7-8 with TRBJ2-7, with TRBD1 as a possible D gene (5 bases). The germline CDR1 and CDR2 sequences are SGHVS and FQNEAQ. The CDR3 has 15 residues. V shed 7 bases and J shed 7 bases, with 23 bases lying between them. The DNA for the CDR3 is TGTGCCAGCACCTTCGATGGACACCTCTACAATGAGCAGTACTTC. This sequence encodes CASTFDGHLYNEQYF.

This clonotype is a singleton in its sample. This sequence may be a read error, since a much larger clone differs from it by one base. The CDR3, as DNA: TGCAGTGCTGGATCACAGGGTTCGGGTTCCGGGGAGCGGTTTTTT. Translating it yields CSAGSQGSGSGERFF. The rearrangement uses TRBV20-1 and TRBJ2-2; a possible D gene is TRBD1 (6 bases). The CDR3 length is 15 residues. Germline CDR1 DFQATT, CDR2 SNEGSKA (reference sequence).

Notes on this clonotype: Being one base from a much bigger clone, this may be a read error. This chain links TRBV12-3 or TRBV12-4 with TRBJ2-5; D possibly corresponds to TRBD2 (6 bases). This CDR3 region has 12 residues. Trimming cost V 4 bases and J 11 bases, with 14 bases left between them. The CDR3 DNA reads TGTGCCAGCAGTTATCGGGGGAATGAGCAGTACTTC. Translating it yields CASSYRGNEQYF.

This clonotype occurred a few times. V usage is TRBV24-1 and J usage is TRBJ2-1; D gene unclear. CDR3 length equals 13 residues. Germline V CDR1 and CDR2: KGHDR, SFDVKD. The V and J ends lost 4 bases and 8 bases respectively, with 11 bases between them. The chain's CDR3 is CATSDSAVDEQFF. The CDR3 nucleotides are TGTGCCACCAGTGACTCTGCAGTCGATGAGCAGTTCTTC.